This TCR beta chain was obtained from a study of technical replicates of blood from several donors. The germline CDR1 and CDR2 sequences are MNHEY and SMNVEV (reference sequence). The CDR3 runs 13 residues. V trimming: 7 bases; J trimming: 8 bases; junction bases outside the gene matches: 8. Clones were read by immunoSEQ multiplex PCR, and TCRdb kept only the in-frame ones, dropping some. Of some 74,000 clones listed, around 95% are singletons. The gene calls are TRBV27 and TRBJ1-1, with TRBD1 matching over 9 bases. The clonotype originates from a human donor in good health. The material sequenced was T cells isolated from PBMCs. The CDR3 sequence: CASKITGGAEAFF. DNA for the CDR3: TGTGCCAGCAAGATCACAGGGGGCGCCGAAGCTTTCTTT.